Shown below are 22 T cell receptor beta chains from a single sample sequenced in a study of cytomegalovirus exposure and HLA in healthy donors. The PCR contained 60 Vbeta and 13 Jbeta primers. TCRdb's table, derived via immunoSEQ multiplex PCR, lists solely in-frame clones and lacks some. The sample has about 90,000 clones, roughly 80% seen once. Sequencing was performed on PBMCs. The receptors were gathered from a man between 18 and 35 years old in good health and CMV-seronegative.

This clone was observed once. The chain links TRBV19 to TRBJ2-7; D is unclear. Germline V gene data show CDR1 as LNHDA and CDR2 as SQIVND (reference sequence). Trimming took off 8 bases at V and 7 bases at J, with 12 bases between the two ends. The CDR3 sequence is 11 residues long. The CDR3: CASRKESEQYF. The DNA of the CDR3 is TGTGCCAGTCGCAAGGAGAGTGAGCAGTACTTC.

The chain recombines TRBV11-3 with TRBJ2-3; D unclear. Per germline, CDR1 SGHNT and CDR2 YENEEA. CDR3 length: 14 amino acids. V dropped 3 bases and J dropped 5 bases, with 12 bases sitting between them. CDR3 region: CASSFSASLDTQYF. The CDR3 region has the DNA TGTGCCAGCAGCTTCTCGGCTAGTTTAGATACGCAGTATTTT.

The J gene is TRBJ2-7, the V gene TRBV7-9; 9 nucleotides agree with TRBD1. Germline V gene data show CDR1 as SEHNR and CDR2 as FQNEAQ (reference sequence). The CDR3 contains 13 residues. Unmatched junction bases numbered 3, after V lost 4 bases and J lost 5 bases. The CDR3 sequence: CASSSQGAHEQYF. In DNA form, the CDR3 reads TGTGCCAGCAGCTCACAGGGGGCCCACGAGCAGTACTTC.

A word on this clone: Sequence at one end of the junction differs from germline and may be a read error. The rearrangement uses TRBV9 and TRBJ2-1; 8 nucleotides match TRBD2. This CDR3 contains 16 residues. The germline CDR1 and CDR2 sequences are SGDLS and YYNGEE. The CDR3 DNA reads as TGTGCCAACAGCGCGGGGGGAGGGTTAGGCAACAATGAGCAGTTCTTC. Encoded protein: CANSAGGGLGNNEQFF.

This chain uses TRBV5-1 with TRBJ2-5, with TRBD1 matching 7 bases. The germline V gene has CDR1 SGHRS and CDR2 YFSETQ. The CDR3 runs 14 residues. V was clipped by 1 base and J by 7 bases; unmatched bases: 7. The CDR3 is CASSLRQGPGTQYF. In DNA form, the CDR3 reads TGCGCCAGCAGCTTGAGACAGGGACCTGGGACCCAGTACTTC.

This clone appeared once. This chain joins TRBV23-1 and TRBJ2-5; tentative D call: TRBD2 (6 bases). TRBV23-1 is marked as an open reading frame, function uncertain. V lost 6 bases to trimming and J lost 2 bases, with 19 bases between them. The CDR3 runs to 16 residues. The CDR3 sequence: CASSLLGLGGQETQYF. The CDR3, as DNA: TGCGCCAGCAGCTTATTAGGGTTGGGAGGACAAGAGACCCAGTACTTC.

The V and J genes are TRBV5-8 and TRBJ2-2; a possible D gene is TRBD1 (6 bases). The CDR3 consists of 16 residues. The V end lost 5 bases, the J end lost 1 base, and 15 bases lay between the germline ends. The V gene's germline CDR1 is SGHTS and CDR2 YDEGEE. The CDR3 sequence: CASSFIPQGNTGELFF. Here the CDR3 DNA reads TGTGCCAGCAGTTTTATTCCACAGGGGAACACCGGGGAGCTGTTTTTT.

This chain joins TRBV18 and TRBJ2-1, with D perhaps TRBD2 (6 bases). Trimming removed 6 bases from V and 4 bases from J, with 13 bases in between. The germline V gene encodes CDR1 KGHSH and CDR2 LQKENI. CDR3 length: 14 residues. The CDR3 is CASSEYRGYNEQFF. The DNA of the CDR3 is TGTGCCAGCTCGGAATACCGGGGGTACAATGAGCAGTTCTTC.

This chain connects TRBV23-1 to TRBJ2-1; D ambiguous. TRBV23-1 is an ORF, with its function uncertain. The CDR3 has 12 residues. The germline V and J ends were trimmed by 9 bases and 6 bases, with 12 bases remaining between them. The CDR3 nucleotides read TGCGCCAGGTCCAGCTGGAGCAATGAGCAGTTCTTC. The encoded protein is CARSSWSNEQFF.

This clone was picked up a small number of times. The J gene is TRBJ2-7, the V gene TRBV14, with 8 bases fitting TRBD1. CDR3 length: 14 residues. The J segment lost 4 bases and the V segment lost 4 bases, leaving 6 bases of the junction unmatched. From germline, CDR1 is SGHDN and CDR2 FVKESK. The DNA of the CDR3 is TGTGCCAGCAGCCCCCGACAGGGGAGTTACGAGCAGTACTTC. Encoded protein: CASSPRQGSYEQYF.

The chain recombines TRBV7-6 with TRBJ2-7; 10 bases are a match to TRBD1. The germline CDR1 and CDR2 sequences are SGHVS and FNYEAQ. J lost 7 bases, V lost 1 base, and 7 bases had no gene match. This CDR3 contains 15 residues. The CDR3 region has the DNA TGTGCCAGCAGCTTAGAGGGGACAGGGGAGGGGGAGCAGTACTTC. Protein product: CASSLEGTGEGEQYF.

The chain has TRBV9 and TRBJ1-3; 8 nucleotides line up with TRBD1. The V gene's germline CDR1 is SGDLS and CDR2 YYNGEE. This CDR3 region has 14 residues. V dropped 3 bases and J dropped 3; count of bases not matched to a gene: 2. The DNA for the CDR3 is TGTGCCAGCAGCGCGACAGGGGTTGGAAACACCATATATTTT. Translation: CASSATGVGNTIYF.

The chain carries TRBV11-2 and TRBJ1-1; D is undetermined. The CDR3 is 13 amino acids. Germline CDR1 reads SGHAT; CDR2 reads FQNNGV. Trimming stripped 6 bases from V and 8 bases from J, with 16 bases between. The CDR3 DNA follows: TGTGCCAGCAGTTGGAGGGAGGCGGTCGAAGCTTTCTTT. This gives the protein CASSWREAVEAFF.

This sequence joins TRBV30 and TRBJ1-1; 7 positions agree with TRBD1. This CDR3 contains 13 residues. V shed 2 bases, J shed 4 bases, and the junction held 4 bases outside the gene matches. In germline, CDR1 is GTSNPN, CDR2 SVGIG (reference sequence). The CDR3 coding sequence is TGTGCCTGGAGTTACAGGGGAGGCACTGAAGCTTTCTTT. Its protein is CAWSYRGGTEAFF.

The chain uses TRBV5-1 and TRBJ1-1; perhaps TRBD1 as D (5 bases). V was cut by 9 bases and J by 5 bases, with 17 bases left in between. CDR3 length equals 13 residues. Germline CDR1 reads SGHRS; CDR2 reads YFSETQ. CDR3 region: CATAQVVGTEAFF. In DNA, the CDR3 is TGCGCCACCGCACAGGTAGTAGGGACTGAAGCTTTCTTT. The full variable domain, in which reference TRBV5-1 and TRBJ1-1 provide the parts outside the CDR3, is KAGVTQTPRYLIKTRGQQVTLSCSPISGHRSVSWYQQTPGQGLQFLFEYFSETQRNKGNFPGRFSGRQFSNSRSEMNVSTLELGDSALYLCATAQVVGTEAFFGQGTRLTVV.

This clone showed up just a few times. The chain joins TRBV7-2 to TRBJ2-7; the D gene is possibly TRBD2 (5 bases). The V gene's germline CDR1 is SGHTA and CDR2 FQGNSA. V was trimmed by 2 bases and J by 0 bases, leaving 11 bases between them. CDR3 length: 15 amino acids. CDR3 DNA sequence: TGTGCCAGCAGCTTACGGTTGGACTTCTCCTACGAGCAGTACTTC. This codes for CASSLRLDFSYEQYF. The variable domain in full, completed from reference TRBV7-2 and TRBJ2-7, reads GAGVSQSPSNKVTEKGKDVELRCDPISGHTALYWYRQSLGQGLEFLIYFQGNSAPDKSGLPSDRFSAERTGGSVSTLTIQRTQQEDSAVYLCASSLRLDFSYEQYFGPGTRLTVT.

This clone was seen more than once but under ten times. J is TRBJ2-7 and V is TRBV4-2, with 8 bases fitting TRBD1. CDR1 is LGHNA and CDR2 is YNFKEQ in the germline V gene. The CDR3 runs 18 residues. The ends lost 0 bases at V and 4 bases at J; junction bases unmatched: 14. The CDR3 bases are TGTGCCAGCAGCCAAGAAGGACAGGGTAACCTCCAACCTTACGAGCAGTACTTC. Its translation: CASSQEGQGNLQPYEQYF.

This chain joins TRBV11-2 and TRBJ2-3; D gene uncertain. There are 16 residues in the CDR3. Trimming took 5 bases from V and 0 from J, leaving 15 bases between them. Germline CDR1 SGHAT, CDR2 FQNNGV. CDR3 sequence reads: CASSPPSALSTDTQYF. CDR3 nucleotide sequence: TGTGCCAGCAGCCCACCGTCCGCGTTGAGCACAGATACGCAGTATTTT.

The genes are TRBV15 and TRBJ1-1, with a possible D match to TRBD1 (5 bases). The CDR3 runs 15 residues. V shed 7 bases and J shed 0 bases, with 15 bases lying between them. CDR1 is LNHNV and CDR2 is YYDKDF in the germline V gene (reference sequence). This chain's CDR3 is CATNRRGWVNTEAFF. The CDR3 bases are TGTGCCACCAACCGACGGGGGTGGGTGAACACTGAAGCTTTCTTT.

The chain uses TRBV19 and TRBJ1-6; 9 bases map to TRBD1. The germline CDR1 and CDR2 sequences are LNHDA and SQIVND (reference sequence). The CDR3 contains 13 residues. Trimming at V came to 9 bases and at J to 8 bases, leaving 5 bases not matched to a gene. CDR3 bases: TGTGCCAGCAGGGACAGGGCCCATTCACCCCTCCACTTT. It translates to CASRDRAHSPLHF.

The gene calls are TRBV6-5 and TRBJ2-2, with 7 positions matching TRBD1. There are 15 residues in the CDR3. Germline CDR1 MNHEY, CDR2 SVGAGI. V shed 6 bases and J 7 bases; nucleotides not matched to a gene: 11. In nucleotides, the CDR3 is TGTGCCAGCAGCCTCGGGACAGACAACGGCGGGGAGCTGTTTTTT. It is translated as CASSLGTDNGGELFF.

The V call is TRBV7-3, the J call TRBJ1-1; D unclear. There are 15 residues in the CDR3. Trimming stripped 2 bases from V and 3 bases from J, with 13 bases between. The germline V gene encodes CDR1 SGHTA and CDR2 FQGTGA. The CDR3 bases are TGTGCCAGCAGCTTAGGATTAGGGAGAGACACTGAAGCTTTCTTT. It specifies CASSLGLGRDTEAFF.